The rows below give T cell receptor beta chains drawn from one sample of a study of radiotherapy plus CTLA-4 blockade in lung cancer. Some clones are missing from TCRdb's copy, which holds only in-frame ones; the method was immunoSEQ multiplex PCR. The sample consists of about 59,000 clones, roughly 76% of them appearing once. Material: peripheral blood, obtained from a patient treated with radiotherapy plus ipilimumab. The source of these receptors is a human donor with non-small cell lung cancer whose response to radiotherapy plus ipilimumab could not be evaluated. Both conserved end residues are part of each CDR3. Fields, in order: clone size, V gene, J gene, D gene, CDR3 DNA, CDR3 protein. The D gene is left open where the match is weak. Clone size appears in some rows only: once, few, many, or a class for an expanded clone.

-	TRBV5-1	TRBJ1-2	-	TGCGCCAGCAGCTTAGGGACATATTCCTATGGCTACACCTTC	CASSLGTYSYGYTF
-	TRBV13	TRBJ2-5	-	TGTGCCAGCAGCTTATCTGGGGGGGCCTCAGAGACCCAGTACTTC	CASSLSGGASETQYF
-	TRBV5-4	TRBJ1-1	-	TGTGCCAGCAGCTTGGAGTTTGCAGGGGTCACTGAAGCTTTCTTT	CASSLEFAGVTEAFF
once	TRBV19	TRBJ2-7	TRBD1	TGTGCCAGTAGTCCGGGACAGGGAGTCGAGCAGTACTTC	CASSPGQGVEQYF
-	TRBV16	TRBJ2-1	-	TGTGCCAGCAGCCAATCGGAGGACGGAGACTACAATGAGCAGTTCTTC	CASSQSEDGDYNEQFF
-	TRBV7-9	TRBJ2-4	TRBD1	TGTGCCAGCAGCTTAGGACAGGGAAACATTCAGTACTTC	CASSLGQGNIQYF
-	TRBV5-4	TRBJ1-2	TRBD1	TGTGCCAGCAGCCAGAGGGACAGGATTAACTATGGCTACACCTTC	CASSQRDRINYGYTF
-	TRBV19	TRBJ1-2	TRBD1	TGTGCCAGTAGTAATAACCGACAGGGTCACTATGGCTACACCTTC	CASSNNRQGHYGYTF
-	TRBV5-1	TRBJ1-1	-	TGCGCCAGCAGCTTTACCTCCCCGGGTGAAGCTTTCTTT	CASSFTSPGEAFF
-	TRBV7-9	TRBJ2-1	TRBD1	TGTGCCAGCAGCTTAGAAGCCAGGGGGCTATTGGGTGAGCAGTTCTTC	CASSLEARGLLGEQFF
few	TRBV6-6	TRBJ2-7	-	TGTGCCAGCAGTTATACATCGTCCTACGAGCAGTACTTC	CASSYTSSYEQYF
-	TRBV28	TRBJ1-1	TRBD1	TGTGCCAGCAGTATCACAGGGGGTAAGATCACTGAAGCTTTCTTT	CASSITGGKITEAFF
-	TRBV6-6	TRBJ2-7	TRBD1	TGTGCCAGCAGTCCCGGACAGGGGCGTTCCTACGAGCAGTACTTC	CASSPGQGRSYEQYF
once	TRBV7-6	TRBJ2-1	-	TGTGCCAGCAGCTTACATGAGCGTGAGCAGTTCTTC	CASSLHEREQFF
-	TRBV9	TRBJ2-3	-	TGTGCCAGCAGCTTTATGACAGGAAAAAACACAGATACGCAGTATTTT	CASSFMTGKNTDTQYF
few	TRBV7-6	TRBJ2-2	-	TGTGCCAGCAGCTTACCTCAGGGGGAGCTGTTTTTT	CASSLPQGELFF
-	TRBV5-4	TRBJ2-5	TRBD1	TGTGCCAGCAGGCCCCGACAGGGTAGTGGCCAAGAGACCCAGTACTTC	CASRPRQGSGQETQYF
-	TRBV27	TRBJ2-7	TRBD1	TGTGCCAGCAGTGGTAGACAGGGGGCCTACGAGCAGTACTTC	CASSGRQGAYEQYF
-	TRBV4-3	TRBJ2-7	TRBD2	TGCGCCAGCAGCCTGGGGGGGACCTACGAGCAGTACTTC	CASSLGGTYEQYF
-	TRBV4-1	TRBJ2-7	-	TGCGCCAGCAGCCAAGACATCTACGAGCAGTACTTC	CASSQDIYEQYF
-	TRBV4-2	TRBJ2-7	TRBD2	TGTGCCAGCAGCCAGGGTTCGGCTAGCGGGACCTACGAGCAGTACTTC	CASSQGSASGTYEQYF
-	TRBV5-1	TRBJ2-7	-	TGCGCCAGCAGCCGGAGTGGAGGGTACGAGCAGTACTTC	CASSRSGGYEQYF
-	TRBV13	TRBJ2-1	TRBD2	TGTGCCAGCAGCTCAGGACTAGATTACAATGAGCAGTTCTTC	CASSSGLDYNEQFF
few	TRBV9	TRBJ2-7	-	TGTGCCAGCAGCTCCGGCTCCTACGAGCAGTACTTC	CASSSGSYEQYF
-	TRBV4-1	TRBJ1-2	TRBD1	TGCGCCAGCAGCCAAGATTGGGGGACAGGGAACATCTATGGCTACACCTTC	CASSQDWGTGNIYGYTF
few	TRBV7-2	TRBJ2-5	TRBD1	TGTGCCAGCAGCCTACCGGGACAGGTAACGAACGCGGAGACCCAGTACTTC	CASSLPGQVTNAETQYF
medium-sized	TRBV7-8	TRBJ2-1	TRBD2	TGTGCCAGCATCAGGCTAGCGGGAGTGCATGAGCAGTTCTTC	CASIRLAGVHEQFF
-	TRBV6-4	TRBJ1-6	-	TGTGCCAGCAGTGACAGGCGGAATTCACCCCTCCACTTT	CASSDRRNSPLHF
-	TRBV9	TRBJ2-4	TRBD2	TGTGCCAGCAGCCCAGAGCGGGGGGGCGGAAACATTCAGTACTTC	CASSPERGGGNIQYF
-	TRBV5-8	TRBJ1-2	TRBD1	TGTGCCAGCAGCTTGATGGGACAGTATGGCTACACCTTC	CASSLMGQYGYTF
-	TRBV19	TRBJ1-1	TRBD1	TGTGCCAGTAGGAGACAGGGGGTGAACACTGAAGCTTTCTTT	CASRRQGVNTEAFF
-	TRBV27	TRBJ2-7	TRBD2	TGTGCCAGCAGTTTATTTTCGGGGGGGGCCTACGAGCAGTACTTC	CASSLFSGGAYEQYF
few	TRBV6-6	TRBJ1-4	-	TGTGCCAGCAGTACGGCGAGGGAAAATGAAAAACTGTTTTTT	CASSTARENEKLFF
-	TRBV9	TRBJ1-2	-	TGTGCCAGCAGCGTGGGAGGGTGGGGTAACTATGGCTACACCTTC	CASSVGGWGNYGYTF
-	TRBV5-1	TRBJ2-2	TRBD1	TGCGCCAGCAGCTTGGGACAGGGAGATACCGGGGAGCTGTTTTTT	CASSLGQGDTGELFF
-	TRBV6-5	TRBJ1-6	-	TGTGCCAGCAGTTACCGTCGGGATTCACCCCTCCACTTT	CASSYRRDSPLHF
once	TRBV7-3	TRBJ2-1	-	TGTGCCAGCAGCTTAAATCAGGGATCCTACAATGAGCAGTTCTTC	CASSLNQGSYNEQFF
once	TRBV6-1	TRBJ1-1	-	TGTGCCAGCAATCGAAAGACAGCTATGAACACTGAAGCTTTCTTT	CASNRKTAMNTEAFF
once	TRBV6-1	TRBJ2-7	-	TGTGCCAGCAGTGGGACAGTGAACTCCTACGAGCAGTACTTC	CASSGTVNSYEQYF
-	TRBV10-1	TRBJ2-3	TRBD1	TGCGCCAGCGGATCTCGACAGGGTCGATTGACAGATACGCAGTATTTT	CASGSRQGRLTDTQYF
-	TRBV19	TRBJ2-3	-	TGTGCCACCTCAGTGACAGATACGCAGTATTTT	CATSVTDTQYF
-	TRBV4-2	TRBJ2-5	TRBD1	TGTGCCAGCAGCCAAGGGACAGGACAAGAGACCCAGTACTTC	CASSQGTGQETQYF
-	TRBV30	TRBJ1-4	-	TGTGCCTGGAGTGTACCCATTGGCCCAGCAACTAATGAAAAACTGTTTTTT	CAWSVPIGPATNEKLFF
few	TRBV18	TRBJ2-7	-	TGTGCCAGCTCACCACAGCCCAACTACGAGCAGTACTTC	CASSPQPNYEQYF
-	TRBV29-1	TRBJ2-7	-	TGCAGCGTTGAAGGGGCACACGAATACTACGAGCAGTACTTC	CSVEGAHEYYEQYF
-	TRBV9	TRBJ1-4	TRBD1	TGTGCCAGCAGCGTAGGGGACAGGGAGGCGAGCGAAAAACTGTTTTTT	CASSVGDREASEKLFF
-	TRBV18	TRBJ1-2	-	TGTGCCAGCTCACCCTCGACAGCCAACTATGGCTACACCTTC	CASSPSTANYGYTF
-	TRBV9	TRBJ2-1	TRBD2	TGTGCCAGCACCAAAACCGGGACTAGCGGGAGTTGGGAGCAGTTCTTC	CASTKTGTSGSWEQFF
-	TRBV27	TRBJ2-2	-	TGTGCCAGCAGTTTATTCCCTGAGCGGGCGAACACCGGGGAGCTGTTTTTT	CASSLFPERANTGELFF
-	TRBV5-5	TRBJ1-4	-	TGTGCCAGCAGCTTGGTCCCCGCAACTAATGAAAAACTGTTTTTT	CASSLVPATNEKLFF